This paragraph reports one T cell receptor beta chain. The data are from a study of cytomegalovirus exposure and HLA in healthy donors. Clones were read by immunoSEQ multiplex PCR, and TCRdb kept only the in-frame ones, dropping some. The table has around 150,000 clones, 75% to 90% seen once. The CDR3 contains 15 residues. V shed 3 bases and J shed 4 bases, with 10 bases lying between them. Germline V gene lookup returns CDR1 MGHDK and CDR2 SYGVNS. This rearrangement joins TRBV25-1 to TRBJ1-6; D perhaps matches TRBD1 (5 bases). Sample: PBMCs. The TCR comes from a woman younger than 35 in good health and CMV-seronegative. CDR3 region: CASSDTGSYNSPLHF. CDR3 DNA: TGTGCCAGCAGTGATACAGGAAGTTATAATTCACCCCTCCACTTT.